Sequencing of this T cell receptor (beta chain) was carried out in a study of shared clonotypes between healthy human individuals. Whole-study context: Per donor, three plates held CD4 naive cells, three held CD4 memory, two held CD8 naive and one held CD8 memory.

Germline V gene data show CDR1 as LGHNT and CDR2 as FRNRAP. The CDR3 runs to 15 residues. V lost 5 bases, J lost 2 bases, and 7 bases stayed unmatched. Assay used: immunoSEQ multiplex PCR; TCRdb lists only in-frame clones, some missing. The sample yields about 2.2 million clones, around 95% seen once. The naive CD8 population came from CD45RO-negative cells selected for CCR7, without terminally differentiated effector memory CD45RA+ cells. The sequence derives from a man between 18 and 29 years old in good health. Some clones in this sample may be carry-over from other donors' samples. The rearrangement links TRBV12-5 to TRBJ2-3; 7 positions match TRBD2. Sequencing input: naive CD8+ T cells from PBMCs. CDR3 nucleotides: TGTGCTAGTGGTCCGGGACTAACAGCCACAGATACGCAGTATTTT. It encodes CASGPGLTATDTQYF.